Following are 3 T cell receptor beta chains from one sample sequenced in a study of read filtering for tumor transcriptome and immune sequencing. This library used around 0.4 ug RNA and molecular barcoded adaptors spanning alpha/delta and beta/gamma chains. TCRdb called the reads again in MiXCR, with one record for every CDR3 protein. The repertoire holds 30,000 to 50,000 distinct CDR3 sequences, approximately 12% seen once, with around 30% in the top ten. The source material was a population of CD138-negative cells sorted from bone marrow. Receptor source: a donor at least 40 years old with multiple myeloma.

This clonotype showed up many times. The rearrangement uses TRBV2 and TRBJ1-5, with D uncertain. This CDR3 has 15 amino acids. Germline V lookup: CDR1 SNHLY, CDR2 FYNNEI. The V end was cut by 2 bases, the J end by 2 bases, with 10 bases between. CDR3 bases: TGTGCCAGCAGTGAATCACGGTCGGGCAATCAGCCCCAGCATTTT. This encodes CASSESRSGNQPQHF. Using reference TRBV2 and TRBJ1-5 for the parts outside the CDR3, the full variable domain is EPEVTQTPSHQVTQMGQEVILRCVPISNHLYFYWYRQILGQKVEFLVSFYNNEISEKSEIFDDQFSVERPDGSNFTLKIRSTKLEDSAMYFCASSESRSGNQPQHFGDGTRLSIL.

This clonotype was observed many times. V is TRBV19 and J is TRBJ1-1; D is undetermined. This CDR3 contains 13 residues. Per the germline V gene, CDR1 is LNHDA and CDR2 is SQIVND (reference sequence). V dropped 1 base and J dropped 5 bases, with 8 bases sitting between them. CDR3 sequence (DNA): TGTGCCAGTAGTATAGTTTGGGAGACTGAAGCTTTCTTT. Translated, it gives CASSIVWETEAFF.

In its sample, this clonotype was seen many times. The chain is built from TRBV7-2 and TRBJ1-2; 12 positions match TRBD1. Per the germline V gene, CDR1 is SGHTA and CDR2 is FQGNSA. V trimming: 8 bases; J trimming: 4 bases; junction bases outside the gene matches: 2. The CDR3 has 13 residues. The CDR3 loop reads CASLGQGAYGYTF. The CDR3 DNA reads TGTGCCAGCTTGGGACAGGGGGCCTATGGCTACACCTTC.